Listed below are T cell receptor beta chains from one sample, sequenced in a study of T cell responses to AZD1222 COVID-19 vaccine. TCRdb's table, derived via immunoSEQ multiplex PCR, lists solely in-frame clones and lacks some. The sample yields about 140,000 clones, 92% seen once. The sequencing here drew on peripheral blood, taken 28 days after the second AZD1222 dose. The receptor set was obtained from an adult who received the AZD1222 COVID-19 vaccine. Each CDR3 is given with its conserved first and last residue. A D gene is named only where the DNA matches it firmly. Where a row states a size, it is once, few, many or the class of an expanded clone; other rows omit it.

cdr3_nt cdr3_aa clone_size d_call cdr3_length j_call v_call
TGCGCCAGCAGCTGGGCTCGGACTAGCGGGAGCGGGGAGACCCAGTACTTC CASSWARTSGSGETQYF NA TRBD2 17 TRBJ2-5 TRBV5-1
TGTGCCAGTAGGCATCCCCCACATCCCATGAACACTGAAGCTTTCTTT CASRHPPHPMNTEAFF NA NA 16 TRBJ1-1 TRBV19
TGTGCCAGCGGGTATAGGAGCGAGCAGTACTTC CASGYRSEQYF NA NA 11 TRBJ2-7 TRBV13
TGTGCCACCAGCAGAGTAAAGGGACTAGCGGGTAGCACCGGGGAGCTGTTTTTT CATSRVKGLAGSTGELFF once TRBD2 18 TRBJ2-2 TRBV15
TGTGCCAGCAGCGTAGAAGGGAACGCTGAAGCTTTCTTT CASSVEGNAEAFF once NA 13 TRBJ1-1 TRBV9
TGTGCCAGTAGTATGGTGGGATCTCAGGCCTTCAACACCGGGGAGCTGTTTTTT CASSMVGSQAFNTGELFF NA NA 18 TRBJ2-2 TRBV19
TGTGCCAGCAGCTCTGGAGCACTAGCGGGAGCCTACGAGCAGTACTTC CASSSGALAGAYEQYF NA TRBD2 16 TRBJ2-7 TRBV5-4
TGTGCCAGCACCCTCTACCCTGAAGCTTTCTTT CASTLYPEAFF NA NA 11 TRBJ1-1 TRBV16
TGTGCCAGCAGCCCCTGTGGGACTAACTTTTACAATGAGCAGTTCTTC CASSPCGTNFYNEQFF NA NA 16 TRBJ2-1 TRBV21-1
TGCGCCAGCAGCCAAGATAATGGGGCTATGGCCAAAAACATTCAGTACTTC CASSQDNGAMAKNIQYF NA NA 17 TRBJ2-4 TRBV4-1
TGTGCCAGCAGTTACTCGAATGGACAGGGGGAAGAGACCCAGTACTTC CASSYSNGQGEETQYF NA TRBD1 16 TRBJ2-5 TRBV6-5
TGTGCCAGCAGTTCGACAGATACGCAGTATTTT CASSSTDTQYF NA NA 11 TRBJ2-3 TRBV12-3/TRBV12-4
TGTGCCACCAGTGACCCGACAGGGGATCAGCCCCAGCATTTT CATSDPTGDQPQHF NA TRBD1 14 TRBJ1-5 TRBV24-1
TGTGCCAGCAGCCGCGGCTTAGCGGGAGATTCGGATACGCAGTATTTT CASSRGLAGDSDTQYF NA TRBD2 16 TRBJ2-3 TRBV7-9
TGTGCCAGTAACCCGGGACTCCCCGTCTACAATGAGCAGTTCTTC CASNPGLPVYNEQFF NA NA 15 TRBJ2-1 TRBV19
TGTGCCAGCAGTTTGACTAGCGGGAGGTGGGGATACGAGCAGTACTTC CASSLTSGRWGYEQYF NA TRBD2 16 TRBJ2-7 TRBV27
TGTGCCAGCAGTGAAAGGACAGGGGGCCAGAACACTGAAGCTTTCTTT CASSERTGGQNTEAFF NA TRBD1 16 TRBJ1-1 TRBV6-1
TGCAGCGTTTCGGACTGGAGCTCCTACAATGAGCAGTTCTTC CSVSDWSSYNEQFF NA NA 14 TRBJ2-1 TRBV29-1